The 30 T cell receptor beta chains given below trace back to one sample, sequenced in a study of CD8+ T cells in alopecia areata. Extraction of RNA preceded its reverse transcription into cDNA, which served as the sequencing template. TCRdb's copy holds only in-frame clones and misses some; the assay was immunoSEQ multiplex PCR. Altogether some 120,000 clones are present, less than 50% being singletons, with the ten largest covering about 10%. Sequenced input: NKG2D-low CD8+ T cells sorted from blood. These receptors were collected from a human donor with alopecia areata.

V gene TRBV9 combines with J gene TRBJ2-1; 7 nucleotides align to TRBD2. The CDR3 is made up of 16 amino acids. Germline V lookup: CDR1 SGDLS, CDR2 YYNGEE. The V gene end was trimmed by 3 bases and the J gene end by 3 bases; junction bases not matched to a gene: 9. The CDR3 DNA reads as TGTGCCAGCAGCGGACAACGCGGGAGTAGCTACAATGAGCAGTTCTTC. Its translation is CASSGQRGSSYNEQFF.

This chain joins TRBV29-1 and TRBJ2-3, with 10 positions matching TRBD1. Looked up from germline, CDR1 is SQVTM and CDR2 is ANQGSEA. The CDR3 has 15 amino acids. V shed 7 bases and J 9 bases; nucleotides not matched to a gene: 16. The CDR3 region is CSAPGSTGGGWTQYF. Here the CDR3 DNA reads TGCAGCGCCCCCGGGTCGACAGGGGGCGGCTGGACGCAGTATTTT.

The rearrangement uses TRBV5-1 and TRBJ2-7; D remains ambiguous. Germline lookup yields CDR1 SGHRS and CDR2 YFSETQ. The length of the CDR3 is 14 residues. V was shortened by 0 bases and J by 7 bases, with 14 bases between the two germline ends. The CDR3 DNA reads TGCGCCAGCAGCTTGGCCGCACCCGCGAAAGAGCAGTACTTC. Amino acid sequence: CASSLAAPAKEQYF.

To note about this clone: At one of its ends the junction is not consistent with the germline gene, which may arise from a read error. The gene calls are TRBV30 and TRBJ1-5, with D uncertain. Germline CDR1 reads GTSNPN; CDR2 reads SVGIG (reference sequence). CDR3 length: 13 residues. CDR3 protein: CARSEGADQPQHF. The CDR3 DNA reads TGTGCCCGGAGTGAGGGAGCGGATCAGCCCCAGCATTTT.

Only a few counts were recorded for this clone. The chain is built from TRBV6-1 and TRBJ2-7; TRBD2 matches at 12 bases. The germline gives CDR1 MNHNS, CDR2 SASEGT. This CDR3 has 15 residues. V shed 3 bases and J 5 bases; nucleotides not matched to a gene: 5. CDR3 loop: CASSETSGSPHEQYF. The CDR3 DNA reads TGTGCCAGCAGTGAGACTAGCGGGAGTCCCCACGAGCAGTACTTC.

In its sample, this clone was seen once. The chain recombines TRBV30 with TRBJ2-4; possible D gene TRBD1, 6 bases. From germline, CDR1 is GTSNPN and CDR2 SVGIG (reference sequence). V was shortened by 4 bases and J by 5 bases, with 9 bases between the two germline ends. CDR3 length: 12 residues. The CDR3 sequence is CAWTGDQNIQYF. As DNA, the CDR3 is TGTGCCTGGACAGGGGATCAAAACATTCAGTACTTC.

The chain joins TRBV5-1 to TRBJ2-1, with D maybe TRBD2 (6 bases). Trimming took off 0 bases at V and 4 bases at J, with 14 bases between the two ends. Looked up from germline, CDR1 is SGHRS and CDR2 is YFSETQ. This CDR3 has 16 amino acids. This chain's CDR3 is CASSLAGPGGYNEQFF. The CDR3 DNA sequence: TGCGCCAGCAGCTTGGCCGGGCCCGGGGGTTACAATGAGCAGTTCTTC.

The chain joins TRBV4-2 to TRBJ2-7; 10 positions match TRBD1. Unmatched junction bases numbered 2, after V lost 4 bases and J lost 2 bases. Germline V gene lookup returns CDR1 LGHNA and CDR2 YNFKEQ. CDR3 size: 14 residues. CDR3 sequence (DNA): TGTGCCAGCAGCCCCGGACAGGGGGCCTACGAGCAGTACTTC. Translation gives CASSPGQGAYEQYF.

The rearrangement links TRBV28 to TRBJ2-1, with TRBD1 identical over 8 bases. Germline V gives CDR1 MDHEN, CDR2 SYDVKM. The CDR3 is 15 amino acids. The V and J ends lost 4 bases and 8 bases, in that order; junction bases with no gene match: 10. Here the CDR3 reads CASSYPPGQGDEQFF. The CDR3 region has the DNA TGTGCCAGCAGTTACCCCCCAGGACAGGGCGATGAGCAGTTCTTC. Full variable domain (rest looked up from reference TRBV28 and TRBJ2-1): DVKVTQSSRYLVKRTGEKVFLECVQDMDHENMFWYRQDPGLGLRLIYFSYDVKMKEKGDIPEGYSVSREKKERFSLILESASTNQTSMYLCASSYPPGQGDEQFFGPGTRLTVL.

As DNA, the CDR3 is TGTGCCAGCAGCGGACGGATTGCCAAAAACATTCAGTACTTC. Amino acid sequence: CASSGRIAKNIQYF. The chain joins TRBV9 to TRBJ2-4; D unresolved. V lost 3 bases and J lost 1, with 8 bases in between. The CDR3 totals 14 residues. Germline CDR1 reads SGDLS; CDR2 reads YYNGEE.

The chain joins TRBV7-9 to TRBJ2-4; the match to TRBD2 covers 7 bases. Trimming took 9 bases from V and 8 from J; bases not matched to a gene: 7. Germline V gives CDR1 SEHNR, CDR2 FQNEAQ (reference sequence). The CDR3 sequence is 12 residues long. CDR3 in amino acids: CASRGEEDIQYF. The CDR3 nucleotides read TGTGCCAGTCGGGGGGAGGAAGACATTCAGTACTTC.

This rearrangement joins TRBV29-1 to TRBJ1-1; the D gene is possibly TRBD1 (5 bases). V gave up 5 bases and J gave up 5 bases, with 6 bases separating them. CDR3 length: 10 amino acids. Germline lookup yields CDR1 SQVTM and CDR2 ANQGSEA. CDR3 in DNA: TGCAGCGTTTGGGGGACTGAAGCTTTCTTT. Its protein is CSVWGTEAFF.

This chain links TRBV7-3 with TRBJ2-1, with 7 bases fitting TRBD1. This CDR3 has 14 residues. The germline gives CDR1 SGHTA, CDR2 FQGTGA. The J segment lost 2 bases and the V segment lost 5 bases, leaving 3 bases of the junction unmatched. CDR3 amino acids: CASSPGTAYNEQFF. The CDR3 region has the DNA TGTGCCAGCAGCCCCGGGACAGCCTACAATGAGCAGTTCTTC.

The rearrangement links TRBV9 to TRBJ1-1; D is undetermined. CDR3 length equals 13 residues. Germline CDR1 and CDR2: SGDLS and YYNGEE. V lost 2 bases and J lost 7, with 12 bases in between. The CDR3 DNA reads as TGTGCCAGCAGCGTTCCACCGTTTAATGAAGCTTTCTTT. Translating gives CASSVPPFNEAFF.

In this sample, this clone turned up a few times. At the DNA level, this CDR3 is encoded by other sequences in the same sample as well. The chain carries TRBV29-1 and TRBJ2-7; D unclear. Germline lookup yields CDR1 SQVTM and CDR2 ANQGSEA. The CDR3 is 12 amino acids. V was pared by 2 bases and J by 4 bases, with 9 bases between. The CDR3 region has the DNA TGCAGCGTTGAACGGGCAGCTTACGAGCAGTACTTC. This sequence encodes CSVERAAYEQYF.

The chain carries TRBV4-1 and TRBJ1-2, with a possible D match to TRBD1 (6 bases). This CDR3 has 16 amino acids. Trimming removed 0 bases from V and 4 bases from J, with 15 bases in between. Looked up from germline, CDR1 is MGHRA and CDR2 is YSYEKL. Written as DNA, the CDR3 is TGCGCCAGCAGCCAAGAATACAGGGAGCTGGGCTATGGCTACACCTTC. It translates to CASSQEYRELGYGYTF.

The gene calls are TRBV5-1 and TRBJ2-7, with D perhaps TRBD1 (5 bases). CDR1 is SGHRS and CDR2 is YFSETQ in the germline V gene. This CDR3 is built from 14 residues. Trimming removed 0 bases at V and 2 bases at J, with 9 bases between. CDR3 protein: CASSLESGPYEQYF. In DNA form, the CDR3 reads TGCGCCAGCAGCTTGGAGTCAGGGCCCTACGAGCAGTACTTC. The whole variable domain, filled in from reference TRBV5-1 and TRBJ2-7, reads KAGVTQTPRYLIKTRGQQVTLSCSPISGHRSVSWYQQTPGQGLQFLFEYFSETQRNKGNFPGRFSGRQFSNSRSEMNVSTLELGDSALYLCASSLESGPYEQYFGPGTRLTVT.

This clone was seen only a few times. The gene calls are TRBV28 and TRBJ2-3, with D unresolved. Germline V gene data show CDR1 as MDHEN and CDR2 as SYDVKM. V was clipped by 6 bases and J by 4 bases, with 14 bases between them. The CDR3 runs to 14 residues. The CDR3 loop is CASSPDRSADTQYF. CDR3 DNA: TGTGCCAGCAGCCCCGATCGAAGCGCAGATACGCAGTATTTT.

This clone was found a few times. V and J are TRBV18 and TRBJ2-7, with D uncertain. Germline CDR1 and CDR2: KGHSH and LQKENI. The V gene lost 2 bases and the J gene lost 0 bases, with 11 bases spanning the gap. This CDR3 is 15 amino acids long. CDR3 region: CASSPLVRSSYEQYF. CDR3 bases: TGTGCCAGCTCACCATTGGTCAGGAGCTCCTACGAGCAGTACTTC. Drawing the rest from reference TRBV18 and TRBJ2-7, the complete variable domain is NAGVMQNPRHLVRRRGQEARLRCSPMKGHSHVYWYRQLPEEGLKFMVYLQKENIIDESGMPKERFSAEFPKEGPSILRIQQVVRGDSAAYFCASSPLVRSSYEQYFGPGTRLTVT.

This clone has only a few counts. This CDR3 is CSVVSTAQETQYF. The CDR3 coding sequence is TGCAGCGTTGTGTCGACAGCTCAAGAGACCCAGTACTTC. This chain connects TRBV29-1 to TRBJ2-5, with D possibly being TRBD1 (5 bases). The CDR3 has 13 residues. Germline-derived CDR1 and CDR2 are SQVTM and ANQGSEA. The V end was cut by 4 bases, the J end by 2 bases, with 11 bases between.

This clone was counted between two and nine times. The J gene is TRBJ1-2, the V gene TRBV29-1; no firm D call. In germline, CDR1 is SQVTM, CDR2 ANQGSEA. Trimming cost V 4 bases and J 0 bases, with 9 bases left between them. The CDR3 extends over 13 amino acids. In DNA, the CDR3 is TGCAGCGTTGCGCACAGCTCTAACTATGGCTACACCTTC. This codes for CSVAHSSNYGYTF.

As regards this clone: Other DNA sequences in the same sample also yield this CDR3. V usage is TRBV29-1 and J usage is TRBJ2-7; 8 bases fit TRBD1. The CDR3 extends over 11 amino acids. The germline V gene encodes CDR1 SQVTM and CDR2 ANQGSEA. V was clipped by 6 bases and J by 4 bases; unmatched bases: 2. This CDR3 reads CSVDRGYEQYF. CDR3 coding DNA: TGCAGCGTAGACAGGGGTTACGAGCAGTACTTC.

The CDR3 here is CSGDDGPYGYTF. The CDR3 bases are TGCAGCGGGGATGACGGTCCCTATGGCTACACCTTC. This chain joins TRBV29-1 and TRBJ1-2; the D is unclear. This CDR3 is 12 amino acids long. V lost 7 bases and J lost 4, with 13 bases in between. Germline CDR1 reads SQVTM; CDR2 reads ANQGSEA.

The rearrangement links TRBV30 to TRBJ2-5, with D possibly being TRBD1 or TRBD2 (6 bases each). Between the trimmed V and J ends, which lost 1 base and 4 bases, there was a span of 16 bases. The CDR3 contains 15 residues. Germline V lookup: CDR1 GTSNPN, CDR2 SVGIG (reference sequence). The CDR3 reads CAWSGAGGGGETQYF. The CDR3 region has the DNA TGTGCCTGGAGTGGGGCCGGAGGGGGTGGAGAGACCCAGTACTTC.

With regard to this clone: The same CDR3 arises from other DNA sequences in this sample as well. The rearrangement joins TRBV28 to TRBJ2-7; 7 bases fit TRBD2. The length of the CDR3 is 13 residues. The junction had 3 bases not matched to a gene; V was cut back by 6 bases and J by 1 base. CDR1 MDHEN and CDR2 SYDVKM come from the germline V gene. CDR3 sequence: CASSLAESYEQYF. As DNA, the CDR3 is TGTGCCAGCAGCCTAGCGGAGTCCTACGAGCAGTACTTC.

V and J are TRBV5-6 and TRBJ2-7, with 7 bases matching TRBD1. The CDR3 contains 13 residues. Looked up from germline, CDR1 is SGHDT and CDR2 is YYEEEE. V trimming: 6 bases; J trimming: 5 bases; junction bases outside the gene matches: 8. The CDR3 sequence: CASTEYDRDEQYF. CDR3 sequence (DNA): TGTGCCAGCACCGAATACGACAGGGACGAGCAGTACTTC.

This clone was found a few times. The chain has TRBV29-1 and TRBJ1-1; the D is unclear. From germline, CDR1 is SQVTM and CDR2 ANQGSEA. V lost 0 bases, J lost 8 bases, and 10 bases lay in between. The CDR3 contains 12 residues. CDR3 amino acids: CSVEDWVGEAFF. DNA of the CDR3: TGCAGCGTTGAAGATTGGGTCGGGGAAGCTTTCTTT.

The chain links TRBV29-1 to TRBJ1-1, with D possibly TRBD1 on 6 matching bases. Germline V CDR1 and CDR2: SQVTM, ANQGSEA. The V gene lost 6 bases and the J gene lost 10 bases, with 12 bases spanning the gap. CDR3 length: 10 residues. CDR3: CSVVAQGAFF. DNA for the CDR3: TGCAGCGTGGTAGCACAGGGAGCTTTCTTT.

This chain joins TRBV4-1 and TRBJ2-5; D might be TRBD1 or TRBD2, each matching 7 bases. This CDR3 has 17 residues. In germline, CDR1 is MGHRA, CDR2 YSYEKL. V lost 0 bases and J lost 1, with 15 bases in between. The DNA of the CDR3 is TGCGCCAGCAGCCAAGAAGGGAGGGAGGGGGCCCAAGAGACCCAGTACTTC. This encodes CASSQEGREGAQETQYF.

This clone was picked up one time. The chain carries TRBV5-6 and TRBJ1-4; tentative D call: TRBD1 (6 bases). This CDR3 has 14 amino acids. CDR1 and CDR2 from the germline V gene are SGHDT and YYEEEE. V was pared by 2 bases and J by 3 bases, with 8 bases between. The CDR3 spells CASSFRGANEKLFF. As DNA, the CDR3 is TGTGCCAGCAGCTTCAGGGGTGCTAATGAAAAACTGTTTTTT.